These T cell receptor beta chains were read from a single sample in a study of T cells in Graves' hyperthyroidism and ophthalmopathy. Each CDR3 protein is one row after TCRdb ran MiXCR on the multiplex PCR reads. Here the sample spans about 520,000 distinct CDR3 sequences, 24% being singletons. Sequences were obtained from blood. These receptors came from a young woman with Graves' ophthalmopathy. Each CDR3 is given with its conserved first and last residue. The D gene is left open where the match is weak. Size tells how often a clone was seen (once, few, many) or the class of an expanded clone, and some rows leave it out.

V gene	clone size	D gene	J gene	CDR3 length	CDR3 DNA	CDR3 protein
TRBV11-2	-	-	TRBJ1-2	14	TGTGCCAGCAGCCGCGCCATGGACAGCCCTGGCTACACCTTC	CASSRAMDSPGYTF
TRBV28	-	-	TRBJ2-4	15	TGTGCCAGCAGTCCCCTGGGAAAGCCCAAAAACATTCAGTACTTC	CASSPLGKPKNIQYF
TRBV12-3/TRBV12-4	many	-	TRBJ2-4	14	TGTGCCAGCAGTCCACCGCAAGGCCAAAACATTCAGTACTTC	CASSPPQGQNIQYF
TRBV19	-	TRBD1	TRBJ2-2	15	TGTGCCAGTTCGACCGGGACAGGGATCACCGGGGAGCTGTTTTTT	CASSTGTGITGELFF
TRBV24-1	-	-	TRBJ2-7	16	TGTGCCACCAGTGATCCCCGGGACTCCAGCTCCTACGAGCAGTACTTC	CATSDPRDSSSYEQYF
TRBV20-1	-	-	TRBJ2-5	18	TGCAGTGCTAGAGATCTTGAGGCAGGGGTCATTTTCCAAGAGACCCAGTACTTC	CSARDLEAGVIFQETQYF
TRBV9	-	-	TRBJ1-2	12	TGTGCCAGCAGCGTAGCGGGGGGAGGCTACACCTTC	CASSVAGGGYTF
TRBV19	many	-	TRBJ2-4	14	TGTGCCAGTAGTTCTCAGGGCAGTAATACCATTCAGTACTTC	CASSSQGSNTIQYF
TRBV7-2	many	-	TRBJ1-3	14	TGTGCCAGCAGCCCGTGGGGTTCTGGAAACACCATATATTTT	CASSPWGSGNTIYF
TRBV4-1	many	-	TRBJ1-1	15	TGCGCCAGCAGCCTCAAGGGACACCTGAACACTGAAGCTTTCTTT	CASSLKGHLNTEAFF
TRBV27	few	-	TRBJ1-5	16	TGTGCCAGCAGTTTACTCCCAGCCAGGGGCAATCAGCCCCAGCATTTT	CASSLLPARGNQPQHF
TRBV7-8	-	TRBD2	TRBJ2-7	16	TGTGCCAGCAGCCCGCTTTTGGGCGGGGGGTCCTACGAGCAGTACTTC	CASSPLLGGGSYEQYF